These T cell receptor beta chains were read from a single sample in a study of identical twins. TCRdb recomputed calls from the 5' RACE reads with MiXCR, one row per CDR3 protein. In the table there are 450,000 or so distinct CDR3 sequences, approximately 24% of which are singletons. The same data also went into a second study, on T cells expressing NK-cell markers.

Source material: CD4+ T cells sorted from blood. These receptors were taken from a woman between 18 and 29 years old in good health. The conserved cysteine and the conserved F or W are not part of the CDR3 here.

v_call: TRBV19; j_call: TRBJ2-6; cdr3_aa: ASRLEGSGANVLT
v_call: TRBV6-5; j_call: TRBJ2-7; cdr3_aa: ASSYSHGSYEQY
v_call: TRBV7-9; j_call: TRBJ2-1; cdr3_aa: ASSLGTSGADEQF
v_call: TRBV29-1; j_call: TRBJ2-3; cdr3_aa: SVEKGTQY
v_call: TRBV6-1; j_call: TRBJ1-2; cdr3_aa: ASSPLDRISGYT
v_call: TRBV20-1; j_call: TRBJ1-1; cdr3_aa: SARGGAEEAF
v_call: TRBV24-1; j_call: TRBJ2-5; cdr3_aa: ATSDAQGTQETQY
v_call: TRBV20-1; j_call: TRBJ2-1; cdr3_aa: SAPRGDNEQF
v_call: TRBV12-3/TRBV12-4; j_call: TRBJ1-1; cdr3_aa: ASRLSGGGGTEAF
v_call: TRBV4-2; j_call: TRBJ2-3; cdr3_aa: ASSQVISGVSDTQY
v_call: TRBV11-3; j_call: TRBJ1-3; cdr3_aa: ASSLTGSSGNTIY
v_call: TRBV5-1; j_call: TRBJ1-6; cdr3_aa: ASSFQGPNNSPLH
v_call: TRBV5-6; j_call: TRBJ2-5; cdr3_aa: ASSLRQGSETQY
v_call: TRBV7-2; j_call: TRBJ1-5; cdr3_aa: ASSHTGEQPQH
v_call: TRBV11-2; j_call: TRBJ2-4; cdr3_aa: ASSFAGIAKNIQY
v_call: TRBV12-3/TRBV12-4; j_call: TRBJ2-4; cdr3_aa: ASSPQGRENIQY
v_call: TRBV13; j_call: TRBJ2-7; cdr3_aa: ASSLATGYYEQY
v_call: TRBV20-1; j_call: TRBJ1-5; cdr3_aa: SASPGPRQPQH
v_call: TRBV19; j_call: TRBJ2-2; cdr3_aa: ASTLQRLNTGELF
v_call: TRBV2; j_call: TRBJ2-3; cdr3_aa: ASGRGRTDTQY